This T cell receptor beta chain was observed in a study of T-cell memory formation after mild COVID-19. The study, taken as a whole, reports: Researchers found some responding clones in pre-infection memory, a sign that cross-reactive memory joined.

5'RACE primed at constant segments yielded TCR alpha and TCR beta cDNA libraries bearing sample barcodes and UMIs. TCRdb re-analysed the 5' RACE reads in MiXCR, keeping a single row per CDR3 protein. Among fewer than 350,000 distinct CDR3 sequences listed, over 15% were seen once. The germline V gene encodes CDR1 MGHRA and CDR2 YSYEKL. V lost 1 base and J 5 bases, leaving 9 bases between the germline ends. This CDR3 comprises 13 residues. This clonotype was seen a handful of times. Its antigen is currently unknown. The chain links TRBV4-1 to TRBJ2-7; D perhaps matches TRBD2 (6 bases). The sequencing sample was made of PBMCs or a T cell subset sorted from them (not recorded which). The sequence was collected from a man aged 18 to 29 who had mild COVID-19 (a few samples of this study predate the infection). Cell type and time point are not known. The CDR3: CASSQGGDDEQYF. In nucleotides, the CDR3 is TGCGCCAGCAGCCAAGGGGGGGACGACGAGCAGTACTTC.